A selection of T cell receptor beta chains follows, all from one sample in a study of blood T cell repertoires in COVID-19. Generated by immunoSEQ multiplex PCR, the TCRdb table keeps only in-frame clones and is missing some. In the table there are roughly 76,000 clones, roughly 87% of which are singletons. Sequenced: peripheral blood. The origin of the receptors is a young woman with acute or convalescent COVID-19. CDR3s include the opening cysteine and the closing phenylalanine or tryptophan. The order of the fields is D gene, V gene, clone size, J gene, CDR3 protein, CDR3 DNA. D genes are given only for firm matches. Size is stated for part of the rows, as once, few or many counts, or as a class when the clone is expanded.

TRBD2	TRBV5-1	-	TRBJ2-1	CASTPAGTSGSGQQFF	TGCGCCAGCACCCCCGCCGGGACTAGCGGGAGTGGTCAACAGTTCTTC
-	TRBV19	few	TRBJ2-1	CASSMSGSYNEQFF	TGTGCCAGTAGTATGTCGGGATCCTACAATGAGCAGTTCTTC
-	TRBV7-2	-	TRBJ2-1	CASSILPLNEQFF	TGTGCCAGCAGCATACTCCCCCTCAATGAGCAGTTCTTC
TRBD1	TRBV6-2/TRBV6-3	-	TRBJ2-7	CASSRGTGSSEQYF	TGTGCCAGCAGCCGGGGGACAGGGAGCTCCGAGCAGTACTTC
TRBD1	TRBV18	-	TRBJ2-3	CASSRQGSLDTQYF	TGTGCCAGCTCCCGACAGGGAAGTTTAGATACGCAGTATTTT
-	TRBV28	-	TRBJ2-5	CASSTTGYQTGKETQYF	TGTGCCAGCAGTACCACCGGGTACCAAACAGGGAAAGAGACCCAGTACTTC
-	TRBV6-8	-	TRBJ2-7	CASSRRGYEQYF	TGTGCCAGCAGTCGCAGGGGTTACGAGCAGTACTTC
TRBD1	TRBV6-2/TRBV6-3	-	TRBJ2-2	CASSESSWTGSSSGELFF	TGTGCCAGCAGCGAGAGTTCATGGACAGGATCGTCCTCCGGGGAGCTGTTTTTT
-	TRBV27	-	TRBJ2-7	CASKGAPQSYEQYF	TGTGCCAGCAAAGGGGCGCCTCAATCCTACGAGCAGTACTTC
TRBD1	TRBV3-1/TRBV3-2	-	TRBJ1-2	CASSPDRGLNGYTF	TGTGCCAGCAGTCCGGACAGGGGGCTGAATGGCTACACCTTC
TRBD1	TRBV10-3	-	TRBJ1-4	CATRPGQDEKLFF	TGTGCCACCCGACCGGGACAGGATGAAAAACTGTTTTTT
-	TRBV5-4	-	TRBJ2-5	CASSLDYQETQYF	TGTGCCAGCAGCTTGGACTACCAAGAGACCCAGTACTTC
-	TRBV9	-	TRBJ1-1	CASSAGGVGEAFF	TGTGCCAGCAGCGCCGGAGGGGTAGGAGAAGCTTTCTTT
TRBD1	TRBV5-1	-	TRBJ2-3	CASSLDREPDTQYF	TGCGCCAGCAGCTTAGACAGGGAGCCAGATACGCAGTATTTT
-	TRBV5-6	-	TRBJ2-7	CASRKQGTAYEQYF	TGTGCCAGCAGAAAACAGGGAACGGCCTACGAGCAGTACTTC
TRBD1	TRBV10-1	-	TRBJ1-6	CASSELRGQVLNSPLHF	TGCGCCAGCAGTGAGTTACGCGGACAGGTCCTTAATTCACCCCTCCACTTT
-	TRBV6-2/TRBV6-3	-	TRBJ2-5	CASSYKAGSWETQYF	TGTGCCAGCAGTTACAAGGCAGGGTCATGGGAGACCCAGTACTTC
-	TRBV9	-	TRBJ2-3	CASSVRRDRTDTQYF	TGTGCCAGCAGCGTGCGGCGGGATCGCACAGATACGCAGTATTTT
-	TRBV3-1/TRBV3-2	-	TRBJ1-4	CASSQSWANEKLFF	TGTGCCAGCAGCCAGTCCTGGGCGAATGAAAAACTGTTTTTT
-	TRBV5-4	-	TRBJ2-3	CASSDYRDGTDTQYF	TGTGCCAGCAGCGACTACAGGGACGGCACAGATACGCAGTATTTT
TRBD2	TRBV7-8	-	TRBJ2-7	CASSLGPLAGVYEQYF	TGTGCCAGCAGCTTAGGTCCGCTAGCGGGGGTCTACGAGCAGTACTTC
TRBD2	TRBV5-5	-	TRBJ2-2	CASSFGLAGGFNTGELFF	TGTGCCAGCAGCTTCGGACTAGCGGGGGGCTTCAACACCGGGGAGCTGTTTTTT
-	TRBV6-5	-	TRBJ1-4	CASSTRGEKLFF	TGTGCCAGCAGTACCAGGGGTGAAAAACTGTTTTTT
-	TRBV4-3	-	TRBJ2-7	CASSQGDRNYEQYF	TGCGCCAGCAGCCAAGGAGACAGAAACTACGAGCAGTACTTC
TRBD2	TRBV6-5	few	TRBJ2-7	CASVIGLASIYEQYF	TGTGCCAGCGTGATCGGACTAGCGTCGATCTACGAGCAGTACTTC
-	TRBV3-1/TRBV3-2	-	TRBJ1-1	CASSQDLAGVRAFF	TGTGCCAGCAGCCAAGATTTGGCAGGCGTGAGAGCTTTCTTT
TRBD1	TRBV6-1	-	TRBJ1-1	CASSELVRGHTEAFF	TGTGCCAGCAGTGAACTTGTCAGGGGGCACACTGAAGCTTTCTTT
-	TRBV21-1	once	TRBJ2-2	CASRPSGTDLTGELFF	TGTGCCAGCAGGCCAAGTGGGACAGACCTCACCGGGGAGCTGTTTTTT
-	TRBV2	-	TRBJ2-5	CASRTDRYQETQYF	TGTGCCAGCAGAACCGACAGATACCAAGAGACCCAGTACTTC
TRBD1	TRBV7-9	once	TRBJ2-7	CASSPRDRGTEQYF	TGTGCCAGCAGCCCCCGGGACAGGGGGACCGAGCAGTACTTC
TRBD1	TRBV19	-	TRBJ1-2	CASSIPGTGYGYTF	TGTGCCAGTAGTATTCCCGGGACAGGGTATGGCTACACCTTC
TRBD1	TRBV6-5	-	TRBJ1-1	CASSYSTGTGSYAFF	TGTGCCAGCAGTTACTCGACCGGGACAGGATCTTATGCTTTCTTT
TRBD2	TRBV24-1	-	TRBJ2-1	CATSDGSGGENNEQFF	TGTGCCACCAGTGATGGAAGCGGGGGGGAAAACAATGAGCAGTTCTTC
-	TRBV7-2	-	TRBJ2-7	CASSQQTGPYEQYF	TGTGCCAGCAGCCAACAAACAGGACCCTACGAGCAGTACTTC
TRBD1	TRBV7-2	once	TRBJ1-2	CASSQGGGYGYTF	TGTGCCAGCAGCCAAGGGGGCGGGTATGGCTACACCTTC
-	TRBV6-5	-	TRBJ2-5	CASRGGVFRPQTQYF	TGTGCCAGCAGAGGAGGGGTCTTTCGACCACAGACCCAGTACTTC
-	TRBV7-8	-	TRBJ2-7	CASSLSGGYEQYF	TGTGCCAGCAGCTTAAGTGGCGGTTACGAGCAGTACTTC
-	TRBV29-1	-	TRBJ1-2	CSVEEVRGRGYTF	TGCAGCGTTGAAGAGGTCAGGGGAAGGGGCTACACCTTC
-	TRBV10-2	-	TRBJ2-7	CASSESGGLFSEQYF	TGCGCCAGCAGTGAGTCGGGGGGGCTCTTTTCTGAGCAGTACTTC